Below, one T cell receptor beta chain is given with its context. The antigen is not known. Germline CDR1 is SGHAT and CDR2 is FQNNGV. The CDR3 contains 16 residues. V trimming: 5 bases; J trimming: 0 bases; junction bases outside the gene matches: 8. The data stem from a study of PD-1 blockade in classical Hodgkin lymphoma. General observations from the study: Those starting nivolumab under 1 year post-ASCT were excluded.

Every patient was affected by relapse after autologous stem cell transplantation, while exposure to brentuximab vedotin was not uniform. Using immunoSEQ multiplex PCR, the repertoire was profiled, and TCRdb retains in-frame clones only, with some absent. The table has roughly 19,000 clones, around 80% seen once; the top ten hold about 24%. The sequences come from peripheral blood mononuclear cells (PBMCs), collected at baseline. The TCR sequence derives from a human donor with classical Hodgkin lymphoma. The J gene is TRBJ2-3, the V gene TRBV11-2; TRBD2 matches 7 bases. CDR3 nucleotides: TGTGCCAGCAGCCCCCGGGGAGGGGTTAGCACAGATACGCAGTATTTT. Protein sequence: CASSPRGGVSTDTQYF.